A selection of T cell receptor beta chains follows, all from one sample in a study of blood T cell repertoires in COVID-19. Assay: immunoSEQ multiplex PCR; the TCRdb copy retains only in-frame clones and omits some. The sample contains fewer than 400,000 clones, 85% to 90% of which appear only once. Sequencing was done on a sample of peripheral blood. The receptors stem from a woman in her 30s with COVID-19, enrolled during active disease. Both conserved end residues are part of each CDR3. D genes are given only for firm matches. Part of the rows lack a size; the others show once, few, many or a class for expanded clones.

clone size,J gene,V gene,D gene,CDR3 protein,CDR3 DNA
NA,TRBJ1-2,TRBV28,NA,CASSLQGSLDYGYTF,TGTGCCAGCAGCTTACAGGGTTCCTTGGACTATGGCTACACCTTC
NA,TRBJ1-2,TRBV5-1,NA,CASSLYQEVEGYTF,TGCGCCAGCAGCCTCTATCAGGAGGTAGAAGGCTACACCTTC
NA,TRBJ2-5,TRBV6-1,NA,CASSEMLVGETQYF,TGTGCCAGCAGTGAAATGCTAGTTGGGGAGACCCAGTACTTC
few,TRBJ1-5,TRBV28,TRBD1,CASSDRAPQPQHF,TGTGCCAGCAGCGACAGGGCCCCACAGCCCCAGCATTTT
once,TRBJ1-2,TRBV7-9,NA,CASSLGPGTSANGYTF,TGTGCCAGCAGCCTAGGACCTGGGACATCCGCGAATGGCTACACCTTC
once,TRBJ1-5,TRBV5-5,TRBD1,CASSNPGQGYQPQHF,TGTGCCAGCAGCAACCCGGGACAGGGGTACCAGCCCCAGCATTTT
once,TRBJ2-2,TRBV12-5,TRBD1,CASGTGELPGELFF,TGTGCTAGTGGGACAGGGGAACTACCCGGGGAGCTGTTTTTT
NA,TRBJ1-1,TRBV12-3/TRBV12-4,NA,CASSSTGAAFF,TGTGCCAGCAGTTCGACAGGAGCAGCTTTCTTT
NA,TRBJ1-1,TRBV27,NA,CASSFGRSSEAFF,TGTGCCAGCAGTTTTGGTAGAAGCTCTGAAGCTTTCTTT
NA,TRBJ1-1,TRBV28,TRBD1,CASYRTGRTEAFF,TGTGCCAGCTATCGGACAGGGCGCACTGAAGCTTTCTTT
NA,TRBJ2-1,TRBV10-3,TRBD2,CAISDRQLAGANEQFF,TGTGCCATCAGTGATCGACAATTAGCGGGAGCCAATGAGCAGTTCTTC
NA,TRBJ2-3,TRBV7-9,NA,CASRSSRVGTDTQYF,TGTGCCAGCAGGTCATCCAGGGTCGGGACAGATACGCAGTATTTT
NA,TRBJ1-1,TRBV7-2,NA,CASSLQGRGRGTEAFF,TGTGCCAGCAGCTTACAGGGGCGGGGGCGCGGGACTGAAGCTTTCTTT
NA,TRBJ1-2,TRBV5-1,NA,CASSARQDGYGYTF,TGCGCCAGCAGCGCCCGACAGGATGGCTATGGCTACACCTTC